A selection of T cell receptor beta chains follows, all from one sample in a study of shared T cell receptors in the human thymus. The data were produced by immunoSEQ multiplex PCR, yet TCRdb's version contains in-frame clones alone and is incomplete. The table records some 700,000 clones, over 75% of them present only once. The sample was also linked to a second study, of human thymus T cells.

The specimen sequenced was thymocytes. The receptors here all came from a boy under three years old with a congenital heart defect. Both conserved end residues are part of each CDR3. Each record gives: J gene, V gene, clone size, D gene, CDR3 DNA, CDR3 protein. The D gene is left open where the match is weak. Size values are once, few and many counts, or a class for expanded clones, and some rows have none.

TRBJ2-7,TRBV10-1,few,TRBD1,TGCGCCAGCAGACCACAGGGGGGCTACGAGCAGTACTTC,CASRPQGGYEQYF
TRBJ2-5,TRBV28,NA,TRBD1,TGTGCCAGCAGTCCGACCCAAACCTACAGGGGGGAGACCCAGTACTTC,CASSPTQTYRGETQYF
TRBJ2-2,TRBV28,NA,NA,TGTGCCAGCAGAACGGTGGCCGGGGAGCTGTTTTTT,CASRTVAGELFF
TRBJ2-2,TRBV27,NA,NA,TGTGCCAGCAGTTCCTTCACCGGGGAGCTGTTTTTT,CASSSFTGELFF
TRBJ2-3,TRBV27,once,TRBD2,TGTGCCAGCAGTCCTCGGACTAGCGGGAGACCCAGCACAGATACGCAGTATTTT,CASSPRTSGRPSTDTQYF
TRBJ1-5,TRBV28,NA,NA,TGTGCCAGCAGTTTCGGTGGCAATCAGCCCCAGCATTTT,CASSFGGNQPQHF
TRBJ1-3,TRBV15,NA,TRBD1,TGTGCCACCAGCAGAGATCCGGGACAGGGGGCTGGAAACACCATATATTTT,CATSRDPGQGAGNTIYF
TRBJ2-2,TRBV5-1,NA,NA,TGCGCCAGCAGCTTGGATTCCTATGGCGGGGAGCTGTTTTTT,CASSLDSYGGELFF
TRBJ2-2,TRBV4-3,NA,TRBD1,TGCGCCAGCAGCCGCGGACAGGGTCAAACCGGGGAGCTGTTTTTT,CASSRGQGQTGELFF
TRBJ1-2,TRBV5-4,once,TRBD1,TGTGCCAGCAGTTCCGGACAGGGGAACTATGGCTACACCTTC,CASSSGQGNYGYTF
TRBJ2-3,TRBV5-4,NA,TRBD2,TGTGCCAGCAGCTGGGAGCGGGAGGGCAGGGGAGATACGCAGTATTTT,CASSWEREGRGDTQYF
TRBJ2-7,TRBV28,NA,NA,TGTGCCAGCAGTTTTAACCCTGGGCGGGCCGACTCCTACGAGCAGTACTTC,CASSFNPGRADSYEQYF
TRBJ2-1,TRBV19,NA,NA,TGTGCCAGTAGTATAGAAAGCGGGCTCTTACCTAGCTCCTACAATGAGCAGTTCTTC,CASSIESGLLPSSYNEQFF
TRBJ2-2,TRBV9,NA,TRBD2,TGTGCCAGCAGGCCCGGGGCGGGAGGGCCAAAGGACACCGGGGAGCTGTTTTTT,CASRPGAGGPKDTGELFF
TRBJ1-1,TRBV21-1,NA,NA,TGTGCCAGCAGCTTAACAGGCGCCATGAACACTGAAGCTTTCTTT,CASSLTGAMNTEAFF
TRBJ2-4,TRBV5-4,few,TRBD2,TGTGCCAGCAGCCTCGGACTAGCGGGAGTTGCCAAAAACATTCAGTACTTC,CASSLGLAGVAKNIQYF
TRBJ1-2,TRBV4-1,NA,TRBD1,TGCGCCAGCAGCCAAGAAGGACAGGGAGGGGATGGCTACACCTTC,CASSQEGQGGDGYTF
TRBJ1-5,TRBV7-8,NA,TRBD1,TGTGCCAGCAGCTTAGGGAGGGGGGACAGTCATAGCAATCAGCCCCAGCATTTT,CASSLGRGDSHSNQPQHF
TRBJ2-7,TRBV15,NA,TRBD2,TGTGCCACCAGCAGAGATATGGCTAGCGGGAGTTTACCCTCCTACGAGCAGTACTTC,CATSRDMASGSLPSYEQYF
TRBJ1-5,TRBV19,once,TRBD1,TGTGCCAGTAGTAAAGGGACAGGGGGCCCGTATAGCAATCAGCCCCAGCATTTT,CASSKGTGGPYSNQPQHF
TRBJ2-7,TRBV9,NA,NA,TGTGCCAGCAGCGTAGGTAGCGCCTACGAGCAGTACTTC,CASSVGSAYEQYF
TRBJ2-5,TRBV6-1,NA,NA,TGTGCCAGCAAGGGGGAAGAGACCCAGTACTTC,CASKGEETQYF
TRBJ2-7,TRBV10-1,once,NA,TGCGCCAGCAGTGATAGTAACGAGCAGTACTTC,CASSDSNEQYF
TRBJ2-7,TRBV9,NA,TRBD1,TGTGCCAGCAGCGGCAGACAGGGGGCCTACGAGCAGTACTTC,CASSGRQGAYEQYF
TRBJ1-1,TRBV4-3,few,NA,TGCGCCAGCAGCCAAGATAGGAGGCACCTGAACACTGAAGCTTTCTTT,CASSQDRRHLNTEAFF
TRBJ1-2,TRBV12-5,NA,NA,TGTGCTAGTGGTCCCGCAAATAAGGGACAAAACTATGGCTACACCTTC,CASGPANKGQNYGYTF
TRBJ2-7,TRBV6-1,NA,TRBD2,TGTGCCAGCAGTGACGGGAGGGCTAGCGGGAGAAGATCCTACGAGCAGTACTTC,CASSDGRASGRRSYEQYF
TRBJ2-7,TRBV27,NA,TRBD2,TGTGCCAGCAGTACGGGACTAGCGGAGGACTACGAGCAGTACTTC,CASSTGLAEDYEQYF
TRBJ2-3,TRBV10-2,NA,NA,TGCGCCAGCAGTGATCCCCCAGTCAGGAGAGGACTGATTGAGGATAGCACAGATACGCAGTATTTT,CASSDPPVRRGLIEDSTDTQYF
TRBJ2-2,TRBV9,few,TRBD2,TGTGCCAGCAGCGTATCCCCCAGCGGGAGGGCCCCCGGGGAGCTGTTTTTT,CASSVSPSGRAPGELFF
TRBJ2-1,TRBV19,few,NA,TGTGCCAGTAGTACCGGGAGCTACGGCTCCTACAATGAGCAGTTCTTC,CASSTGSYGSYNEQFF
TRBJ2-7,TRBV7-6,once,NA,TGTGCCAGCAGCCCGTTAGACCTAACACCCGGGACGGGGGCCTACGAGCAGTACTTC,CASSPLDLTPGTGAYEQYF
TRBJ2-3,TRBV7-9,NA,NA,TGTGCCAGCAGTCGCTACAGGGTTCGCACAGATACGCAGTATTTT,CASSRYRVRTDTQYF
TRBJ2-7,TRBV6-1,NA,NA,TGTGCCAGCAGTGAAGATCAGTCCCCCAGGGGTTTTGTCTACGAGCAGTACTTC,CASSEDQSPRGFVYEQYF
TRBJ2-1,TRBV5-1,NA,TRBD2,TGCGCCAGCAGCGCGTTCGGGGGGGGCGACAATGAGCAGTTCTTC,CASSAFGGGDNEQFF
TRBJ2-7,TRBV5-4,NA,TRBD2,TGTGCCAGCAGCTTGGACCTAGCGGGATCCTACGAGCAGTACTTC,CASSLDLAGSYEQYF
TRBJ2-7,TRBV7-9,once,NA,TGTGCCAGCAGCTTAGAGGCCCAGGGGGGCTACGAGCAGTACTTC,CASSLEAQGGYEQYF
TRBJ1-2,TRBV28,NA,TRBD1,TGTGCCAGCAGTCTCACTGGGACAGGGGGCGCTGGGTATGGCTACACCTTC,CASSLTGTGGAGYGYTF
TRBJ2-1,TRBV2,NA,TRBD2,TGTGCCAGCAGTGAAACTAGCGATTTCTCCTACAATGAGCAGTTCTTC,CASSETSDFSYNEQFF
TRBJ1-5,TRBV5-5,NA,NA,TGTGCCAGCAGCTTAGGACAGCTACTACCCAATCAGCCCCAGCATTTT,CASSLGQLLPNQPQHF
TRBJ2-7,TRBV7-8,NA,TRBD2,TGTGCCAGCAGCCCCCGCTCGGGACTAGCGCTTTACGAGCAGTACTTC,CASSPRSGLALYEQYF
TRBJ2-3,TRBV4-3,once,NA,TGCGCCAGCAGCCAAGGCGGAGGGCCTGGCACAGATACGCAGTATTTT,CASSQGGGPGTDTQYF
TRBJ2-7,TRBV15,NA,TRBD1,TGTGCCACCAGCACCCCCCGGGACAGGGGGCCCTACGAGCAGTACTTC,CATSTPRDRGPYEQYF
TRBJ1-5,TRBV21-1,NA,NA,TGTGCCAGCAGCCCAAGGAGGGAGAGCAATCAGCCCCAGCATTTT,CASSPRRESNQPQHF
TRBJ1-6,TRBV6-5,once,TRBD1,TGTGCCAGCAGGACAGGGAGTTATTCACCCCTCCACTTT,CASRTGSYSPLHF
TRBJ2-5,TRBV28,NA,TRBD1,TGTGCCAGCAGTCCAGCGCCCTCCGGGACAGGGAGGCTGGAGACCCAGTACTTC,CASSPAPSGTGRLETQYF